The 32 T cell receptor beta chains in this list originate from one sample, sequenced in a study of cytomegalovirus exposure and HLA in healthy donors. The PCR ran on 60 Vbeta and 13 Jbeta primers. Profiling relied on immunoSEQ multiplex PCR, and the TCRdb table lists in-frame clones only, not all of them. The sample has about 160,000 clones, approximately 81% seen once. Sequencing used PBMCs. These receptors were collected from a boy between 2 and 10 years old in good health and CMV-seronegative.

The table lists this clone with a few counts. V gene TRBV5-6 combines with J gene TRBJ2-6; 7 bases line up with TRBD1. The V gene's germline CDR1 is SGHDT and CDR2 YYEEEE. V lost 0 bases, J lost 0 bases, and 6 bases stayed unmatched. The CDR3 is 18 residues long. The CDR3 DNA reads TGTGCCAGCAGCTTGGCCGGGACAGCAAGCTCTGGGGCCAACGTCCTGACTTTC. Translating gives CASSLAGTASSGANVLTF. Looking up the rest from reference TRBV5-6 and TRBJ2-6 gives the full variable domain: DAGVTQSPTHLIKTRGQQVTLRCSPKSGHDTVSWYQQALGQGPQFIFQYYEEEERQRGNFPDRFSGHQFPNYSSELNVNALLLGDSALYLCASSLAGTASSGANVLTFGAGSRLTVL.

The genes are TRBV6-1 and TRBJ2-7, with D possibly matching TRBD2 (6 bases). CDR1 is MNHNS, CDR2 SASEGT, per germline. The CDR3 runs to 17 residues. Trimming left V 1 base short and J 3 bases short, with 19 bases between. CDR3 in DNA: TGTGCCAGCAGTGAAGGGGTTGCGGGGCTAATAAACTACGAGCAGTACTTC. Protein product: CASSEGVAGLINYEQYF.

This chain links TRBV4-1 with TRBJ2-3; maybe TRBD2 (5 bases). Germline values: CDR1 MGHRA, CDR2 YSYEKL. The CDR3 sequence is 14 residues long. V lost 4 bases and J 1 base, leaving 9 bases between the germline ends. CDR3 in amino acids: CASSPYGGTDTQYF. In nucleotides, the CDR3 is TGCGCCAGCAGCCCGTACGGGGGCACAGATACGCAGTATTTT.

The gene calls are TRBV28 and TRBJ2-2; D perhaps matches TRBD1 (6 bases). The V gene lost 6 bases and the J gene lost 1 base, with 18 bases spanning the gap. This CDR3 spans 17 amino acids. Germline V gene data show CDR1 as MDHEN and CDR2 as SYDVKM. The CDR3 loop reads CASSRDWTERNTGELFF. The CDR3 DNA reads TGTGCCAGCAGCCGGGATTGGACAGAAAGGAACACCGGGGAGCTGTTTTTT.

This sequence joins TRBV9 and TRBJ2-5; D remains ambiguous. The CDR3 length is 11 residues. V was trimmed by 4 bases and J by 1 base, leaving 2 bases between them. Germline values: CDR1 SGDLS, CDR2 YYNGEE. The CDR3 sequence: CASSLQETQYF. The CDR3 nucleotides are TGTGCCAGCAGCCTCCAAGAGACCCAGTACTTC.

V usage is TRBV6-1 and J usage is TRBJ1-5; D is unclear. The CDR3 runs 18 residues. V was pared by 4 bases and J by 5 bases, with 24 bases between. The germline V gene encodes CDR1 MNHNS and CDR2 SASEGT. The CDR3 region is CASSVWQPAQRVYQPQHF. CDR3 DNA sequence: TGTGCCAGCAGTGTATGGCAGCCAGCCCAGAGGGTTTATCAGCCCCAGCATTTT.

V and J are TRBV6-5 and TRBJ1-5; D is perhaps TRBD1 (6 bases). The CDR3 has 15 residues. Trimming removed 6 bases at V and 3 bases at J, with 15 bases between. The germline V gene encodes CDR1 MNHEY and CDR2 SVGAGI. CDR3 DNA sequence: TGTGCCAGCAGCCCACGGGACATCATCAATCAGCCCCAGCATTTT. Encoded protein: CASSPRDIINQPQHF.

V is TRBV5-1 and J is TRBJ1-6, with TRBD1 identical over 12 bases. CDR1 SGHRS and CDR2 YFSETQ come from the germline V gene. V lost 4 bases and J lost 9; bases outside the gene matches: 11. This CDR3 comprises 17 residues. This CDR3 is CASSPTIPGQGASPLHF. The CDR3 DNA sequence: TGCGCCAGCAGCCCAACAATCCCGGGACAGGGGGCTTCACCCCTCCACTTT.

The chain is built from TRBV4-1 and TRBJ2-7; tentatively, D is TRBD1 (6 bases). Trimming took off 3 bases at V and 6 bases at J, with 12 bases between the two ends. The CDR3 consists of 13 residues. Germline lookup yields CDR1 MGHRA and CDR2 YSYEKL. The CDR3 is CASSQRGRSEQYF. The CDR3 coding sequence is TGCGCCAGCAGCCAGAGGGGGAGAAGCGAGCAGTACTTC.

This chain connects TRBV28 to TRBJ1-1, with a possible D match to TRBD1 (5 bases). V was shortened by 4 bases and J by 3 bases, with 18 bases between the two germline ends. The CDR3 has 16 amino acids. From germline, CDR1 is MDHEN and CDR2 SYDVKM. The CDR3 DNA reads as TGTGCCAGCAGTTCCTTGAAAGACAGCCTTGACACTGAAGCTTTCTTT. This encodes CASSSLKDSLDTEAFF.

The chain couples TRBV15 to TRBJ2-3; weak D call: TRBD1 (6 bases). This CDR3 region has 16 residues. V was cut by 0 bases and J by 0 bases, with 10 bases left in between. Germline CDR1 reads LNHNV; CDR2 reads YYDKDF (reference sequence). The CDR3 sequence: CATSRDRDRSTDTQYF. CDR3 DNA sequence: TGTGCCACCAGCAGAGACCGCGACAGGAGCACAGATACGCAGTATTTT.

This chain uses TRBV29-1 with TRBJ1-3, with 8 bases lining up with TRBD1. Trimming at V came to 4 bases and at J to 1 base, leaving 6 bases not matched to a gene. Per the germline V gene, CDR1 is SQVTM and CDR2 is ANQGSEA. The CDR3 length is 15 residues. CDR3 protein: CSVAGGAESGNTIYF. The CDR3 nucleotides read TGCAGCGTTGCAGGGGGCGCCGAATCTGGAAACACCATATATTTT.

This chain joins TRBV2 and TRBJ2-1, with D unresolved. This CDR3 spans 13 amino acids. CDR1 is SNHLY and CDR2 is FYNNEI in the germline V gene. Trimming took 5 bases from V and 9 from J, leaving 14 bases between them. Here the CDR3 reads CASSLTYLLEQFF. In DNA form, the CDR3 reads TGTGCCAGCAGTCTCACCTACCTTCTTGAGCAGTTCTTC.

The chain joins TRBV28 to TRBJ2-7; weak D call: TRBD1 (5 bases). The CDR3 has 10 amino acids. V lost 8 bases, J lost 10 bases, and 12 bases lay in between. Germline CDR1 reads MDHEN; CDR2 reads SYDVKM. The CDR3 protein is CASAGNIQYF. CDR3 nucleotide sequence: TGTGCCAGCGCAGGGAATATCCAGTACTTC. Looking up the rest from reference TRBV28 and TRBJ2-7 gives the full variable domain: DVKVTQSSRYLVKRTGEKVFLECVQDMDHENMFWYRQDPGLGLRLIYFSYDVKMKEKGDIPEGYSVSREKKERFSLILESASTNQTSMYLCASAGNIQYFGPGTRLTVT.

This chain joins TRBV27 and TRBJ2-7; 7 bases map to TRBD1. This CDR3 has 15 amino acids. V shed 7 bases and J 0 bases; nucleotides not matched to a gene: 9. Germline CDR1 reads MNHEY; CDR2 reads SMNVEV (reference sequence). The CDR3 region has the DNA TGTGCCAGCAAAAAACAGGGGACCTTCTCCTACGAGCAGTACTTC. Protein sequence: CASKKQGTFSYEQYF.

The chain is built from TRBV5-4 and TRBJ2-7; 8 nucleotides match TRBD1. CDR3 length: 15 amino acids. Germline V gene lookup returns CDR1 SGHNT and CDR2 YYREEE (reference sequence). V dropped 3 bases and J dropped 1; count of bases not matched to a gene: 6. The chain's CDR3 is CASSYVGQGSYEQYF. DNA of the CDR3: TGTGCCAGCAGCTACGTAGGACAGGGTTCCTACGAGCAGTACTTC. Combining the CDR3 with reference TRBV5-4 and TRBJ2-7 gives the whole variable domain ETGVTQSPTHLIKTRGQQVTLRCSSQSGHNTVSWYQQALGQGPQFIFQYYREEENGRGNFPPRFSGLQFPNYSSELNVNALELDDSALYLCASSYVGQGSYEQYFGPGTRLTVT.

V is TRBV4-2 and J is TRBJ2-5; a possible D gene is TRBD1 (5 bases). CDR1 and CDR2 from the germline V gene are LGHNA and YNFKEQ. The V end was cut by 4 bases, the J end by 1 base, with 16 bases between. The CDR3 length is 16 residues. CDR3 sequence: CASSRKGQITQETQYF. CDR3 nucleotide sequence: TGTGCCAGCAGCCGCAAAGGACAAATAACCCAAGAGACCCAGTACTTC.

The rearrangement joins TRBV29-1 to TRBJ2-7; D unresolved. V lost 2 bases to trimming and J lost 0 bases, with 11 bases between them. The CDR3 sequence is 14 residues long. From germline, CDR1 is SQVTM and CDR2 ANQGSEA. The CDR3: CSVEFSLGSYEQYF. For the CDR3, the DNA is TGCAGCGTTGAATTTTCACTCGGCTCCTACGAGCAGTACTTC.

The rearrangement joins TRBV2 to TRBJ2-7, with 7 bases that match TRBD1. Trimming took 5 bases from V and 4 from J; bases not matched to a gene: 11. The CDR3 is 15 residues long. Germline lookup yields CDR1 SNHLY and CDR2 FYNNEI. CDR3 nucleotides: TGTGCCAGCAGTTCGGCTGGGGACAGAGGGTACGAGCAGTACTTC. It codes for CASSSAGDRGYEQYF. Full variable domain (missing parts from reference TRBV2 and TRBJ2-7): EPEVTQTPSHQVTQMGQEVILRCVPISNHLYFYWYRQILGQKVEFLVSFYNNEISEKSEIFDDQFSVERPDGSNFTLKIRSTKLEDSAMYFCASSSAGDRGYEQYFGPGTRLTVT.

This clone was picked up one time. The gene calls are TRBV5-1 and TRBJ2-1; TRBD2 is a possible D gene (6 bases). V was cut by 0 bases and J by 0 bases, with 13 bases left in between. Germline CDR1 is SGHRS and CDR2 is YFSETQ. This CDR3 is built from 17 residues. The DNA for the CDR3 is TGCGCCAGCAGCTTGGGAGCCGGGACTCTCTCCTACAATGAGCAGTTCTTC. This codes for CASSLGAGTLSYNEQFF.

This clone was detected once. The chain employs TRBV14 and TRBJ1-1, with TRBD1 identical over 8 bases. The V gene's germline CDR1 is SGHDN and CDR2 FVKESK. V dropped 4 bases and J dropped 4; count of bases not matched to a gene: 11. The length of the CDR3 is 16 residues. CDR3 nucleotide sequence: TGTGCCAGCAGCCCCTTCCGCTCCACAGGGGGCACTGAAGCTTTCTTT. It specifies CASSPFRSTGGTEAFF.

V usage is TRBV28 and J usage is TRBJ2-4; D is unclear. The CDR3 has 14 residues. Germline CDR1 is MDHEN and CDR2 is SYDVKM. Trimming cost V 10 bases and J 1 base, with 14 bases left between them. This CDR3 reads CATLEIGAKNIQYF. CDR3 DNA: TGTGCCACCCTCGAAATCGGGGCCAAAAACATTCAGTACTTC.

Worth noting for this clone: Compared with germline, one end of the junction differs, possibly owing to a read error. Other DNA sequences of this sample code for an identical CDR3. The V call is TRBV7-9, the J call TRBJ1-1; D might be TRBD1 (6 bases). CDR3 size: 13 residues. CDR1 and CDR2 from the germline V gene are SEHNR and FQNEAQ (reference sequence). Here the CDR3 reads CASSTYRVPEAFF. The DNA of the CDR3 is TGCGCCAGCAGCACGTACAGGGTCCCTGAAGCTTTCTTT.

The V call is TRBV5-1, the J call TRBJ2-7; a weak D match, TRBD2 (6 bases). Trimming took off 2 bases at V and 6 bases at J, with 21 bases between the two ends. Per germline, CDR1 SGHRS and CDR2 YFSETQ. This CDR3 has 16 residues. The CDR3 reads CASSLAPGTPPREQYF. CDR3 in DNA: TGCGCCAGCAGCTTAGCTCCCGGGACTCCGCCGCGCGAGCAGTACTTC.

The V gene is TRBV19, the J gene TRBJ1-5; D unclear. The V gene's germline CDR1 is LNHDA and CDR2 SQIVND (reference sequence). Between the trimmed V and J ends, which lost 5 bases and 8 bases, there was a span of 10 bases. This CDR3 contains 12 residues. The CDR3 DNA follows: TGTGCCAGTAGTGGGTGGAGAGAGCCCCAGCATTTT. Protein product: CASSGWREPQHF.

The V call is TRBV16, the J call TRBJ1-5; 9 nucleotides match TRBD1. Trimming cost V 0 bases and J 7 bases; bases outside gene matches: 4. CDR3 length: 15 amino acids. CDR1 and CDR2 from the germline V gene are KGHSY and FQNENV. CDR3 sequence reads: CASSQSGQGNQPQHF. The DNA for the CDR3 is TGTGCCAGCAGCCAATCGGGACAGGGAAACCAGCCCCAGCATTTT.

This clone was counted a single time. The J gene is TRBJ1-5, the V gene TRBV11-2, with D possibly matching TRBD1 (6 bases). Looked up from germline, CDR1 is SGHAT and CDR2 is FQNNGV. V lost 1 base and J 6 bases, leaving 10 bases between the germline ends. The CDR3 totals 14 residues. The CDR3 nucleotides are TGTGCCAGCAGCTTAGGACAGGCCGGTCAGCCCCAGCATTTT. It codes for CASSLGQAGQPQHF.

The chain recombines TRBV5-5 with TRBJ2-5, with D maybe TRBD1 (6 bases). Deletions cut 4 bases from V and 1 base from J, with 11 bases between. The CDR3 runs to 14 residues. Germline-derived CDR1 and CDR2 are SGHKS and YYEKEE (reference sequence). The CDR3 sequence: CASSPVGAQETQYF. As DNA, the CDR3 is TGTGCCAGCAGCCCTGTGGGGGCCCAAGAGACCCAGTACTTC.

This clone was observed a few times. The chain carries TRBV9 and TRBJ2-2; 14 nucleotides match TRBD2. Germline-derived CDR1 and CDR2 are SGDLS and YYNGEE. The J segment lost 6 bases and the V segment lost 4 bases, leaving 14 bases of the junction unmatched. CDR3 length: 19 residues. The CDR3 sequence is CASSPPPTGLAGEAGELFF. CDR3 nucleotide sequence: TGTGCCAGCAGCCCTCCCCCCACGGGACTAGCGGGAGAAGCCGGGGAGCTGTTTTTT. Combining the CDR3 with reference TRBV9 and TRBJ2-2 gives the whole variable domain DSGVTQTPKHLITATGQRVTLRCSPRSGDLSVYWYQQSLDQGLQFLIQYYNGEERAKGNILERFSAQQFPDLHSELNLSSLELGDSALYFCASSPPPTGLAGEAGELFFGEGSRLTVL.

This chain connects TRBV5-1 to TRBJ2-5; TRBD2 might be the D (7 bases). Looked up from germline, CDR1 is SGHRS and CDR2 is YFSETQ. The CDR3 runs 16 residues. Trimming left V 2 bases short and J 0 bases short, with 14 bases between. The CDR3 nucleotides are TGCGCCAGCAGCTTAGGGGGAGGGACGTACCAAGAGACCCAGTACTTC. Translation: CASSLGGGTYQETQYF.

About this clone: A read error may account for a junction end that differs from germline. V usage is TRBV7-7 and J usage is TRBJ2-1, with 8 nucleotides matching TRBD2. The CDR3 has 15 amino acids. CDR1 is SSHAT, CDR2 FNYEAQ, per germline (reference sequence). CDR3 DNA sequence: TGTGCTAGCAGCTTAGGGGGACTAGTGGTCGATGAGCAGTTCTTC. As protein: CASSLGGLVVDEQFF.

The chain employs TRBV19 and TRBJ1-1; no clear D. The CDR3 has 13 residues. Germline V gives CDR1 LNHDA, CDR2 SQIVND (reference sequence). V lost 2 bases and J 1 base, leaving 5 bases between the germline ends. This CDR3 is CASSIRQNTEAFF. The CDR3 region has the DNA TGTGCCAGTAGTATACGACAGAACACTGAAGCTTTCTTT.